This T cell receptor beta chain emerged from a study of early T cells in non-severe SARS-CoV-2 infection (dated by TCRdb to the early 2020s). The study in broad terms: Because TCR sequencing relied on bulk RNA taken from unsorted whole blood, pairing of alpha and beta chains was not possible. Beyond this particular receptor, the publication reports: VDJdb matching was skewed toward anti-spike CD8 responses and likely underestimated virus-specific expansions by missing private and CD4 specificities.

This clonotype showed up many times. No cognate antigen has been identified for it. No base quality values were provided; no much bigger clone lies one nucleotide off. Library prep was done by 5' RACE. Sequencing took place on a NextSeq 500. In the TCR library protocol, unique molecular identifiers were attached to individual cDNA molecules to correct for PCR bias and sequencing error. Both TCR alpha and beta chains were sequenced, and tight co-correlation was observed between alpha and beta sequence abundances in each sample. The paper's processing steps were these. Decombinator V4 was used to perform V gene, J gene and CDR3 annotation of TCR sequences. TCRs were defined as expanded if a significant change between any two time points was detected under a Poisson model with p below 0.0001. Abundances of TCRs were expressed as counts per million after normalisation to the total number of TCRs sequenced in each sample. MAIT TCRs were defined by TRAV1-2 paired with TRAJ12, TRAJ20 or TRAJ33, and iNKT TCRs by TRAV10 paired with TRAJ18. A search of VDJdb, accessed on 1 November 2021, was run for TCRs annotated to CMV, EBV and SARS-CoV-2, with TCRs annotated for multiple antigens excluded. The public sequencing data were trimmed at Q25 with fastp and processed into clonotypes with MiXCR by TCRdb, which kept only in-frame beta chains. Each entry merges the rows of one CDR3 protein and shows their most common DNA and genes. The authors' filters were not applied to this entry. This sample holds under 40,000 distinct CDR3 sequences; about 6% were observed only once. Roughly 4.4% of the sample lies in the top ten.

As encoded in the germline V gene (reference sequence), CDR1 is LNHDA while CDR2 is SQIVND. V is shortened by 3 bases, J by 0 bases, and the region joining them spans 9 bases. Counted from cysteine to phenylalanine, this CDR3 has 14 amino acids. Only the CDR3 part of the read is kept: 42 bases, read in frame from the first base. Set within a cohort of healthcare workers in London, UK, this nested case-control study involved weekly PCR testing of nasopharyngeal swabs along with blood sampling. Healthcare workers were recruited between 23 and 31 March 2020, during the week of the UK lockdown, and were followed weekly for up to about 15 weeks.

The clonotype originates from an adult who was a healthcare worker with PCR-confirmed SARS-CoV-2 infection or an uninfected control (not recorded which). The chain joins TRBV19 to TRBJ2-7, with the D gene uncertain. The specimen was whole blood. Here is the DNA: TGTGCCAGTAGTATTGCCCTGAGCTCCTACGAGCAGTACTTC. Its product reads: CASSIALSSYEQYF.